This is a list of T cell receptor beta chains from one sample in a study of cytomegalovirus exposure and HLA in healthy donors. TCRdb's table, derived via immunoSEQ multiplex PCR, lists solely in-frame clones and lacks some. The sample holds about 170,000 clones; roughly 84% are singletons and the top ten take around 1.5%. Sample: PBMCs. Receptors were obtained from a male donor in good health and CMV-seronegative. Both conserved end residues are part of each CDR3. A D gene is named only where the DNA matches it firmly. Rows may omit the clone size; those that give it use once, few, many or a size class.

length: 13
J: TRBJ1-2
V: TRBV6-5
D: TRBD1
size: .
DNA: TGTGCCAGCAGCCCCGACAGGGGTAGTGGCTACACCTTC
CDR3: CASSPDRGSGYTF

length: 17
J: TRBJ2-7
V: TRBV29-1
D: .
size: .
DNA: TGCAGCGTTGAAGATCAGGGGCGGTCTATCAACTCCTACGAGCAGTACTTC
CDR3: CSVEDQGRSINSYEQYF

length: 16
J: TRBJ2-3
V: TRBV7-9
D: TRBD2
size: .
DNA: TGTGCCAGCAGCTTTAGCGGGGGACTCACCACAGATACGCAGTATTTT
CDR3: CASSFSGGLTTDTQYF

length: 13
J: TRBJ2-7
V: TRBV6-5
D: TRBD2
size: .
DNA: TGTGCCAGCAGCACGGGGGGAGCCTACGAGCAGTACTTC
CDR3: CASSTGGAYEQYF

length: 14
J: TRBJ2-1
V: TRBV5-1
D: TRBD1
size: .
DNA: TGCGCCAGCAGCTTGCGACAGGGCTACAATGAGCAGTTCTTC
CDR3: CASSLRQGYNEQFF

length: 12
J: TRBJ1-2
V: TRBV6-5
D: TRBD1
size: .
DNA: TGTGCCAGCAGTTCAGGGGGCTTTGGCTACACCTTC
CDR3: CASSSGGFGYTF

length: 13
J: TRBJ1-3
V: TRBV7-3
D: .
size: few
DNA: TGTGCCAGCAGCCAGGTTCATGGAAACACCATATATTTT
CDR3: CASSQVHGNTIYF

length: 12
J: TRBJ2-7
V: TRBV29-1
D: .
size: .
DNA: TGCAGCGTTGGGGGAGTATCCTACGAGCAGTACTTC
CDR3: CSVGGVSYEQYF

length: 15
J: TRBJ2-1
V: TRBV11-2
D: TRBD2
size: .
DNA: TGTGCCAGCAGCCCTGGACTAGCGGGAGGTCCGGGGCAGTTCTTC
CDR3: CASSPGLAGGPGQFF

length: 14
J: TRBJ1-5
V: TRBV27
D: .
size: .
DNA: TGTGCCAGCAGTTTACTAGGGGTAGAGCAGCCCCAGCATTTT
CDR3: CASSLLGVEQPQHF

length: 16
J: TRBJ1-3
V: TRBV7-2
D: TRBD1
size: few
DNA: TGTGCCAGCAGCTTAGGTCCAGGGGGCGAGGGAAACACCATATATTTT
CDR3: CASSLGPGGEGNTIYF

length: 15
J: TRBJ2-2
V: TRBV6-5
D: TRBD1
size: .
DNA: TGTGCCAGCAGTAAACGACAGGGATGGACCGGGGAGCTGTTTTTT
CDR3: CASSKRQGWTGELFF

length: 11
J: TRBJ1-2
V: TRBV20-1
D: .
size: .
DNA: TGCAGTGCTGCCAGTGTCAGGGGCTACACCTTC
CDR3: CSAASVRGYTF

length: 14
J: TRBJ2-3
V: TRBV11-3
D: .
size: .
DNA: TGTGCCAGCAGCTCGGGGATTAGCACAGATACGCAGTATTTT
CDR3: CASSSGISTDTQYF

length: 16
J: TRBJ1-6
V: TRBV9
D: TRBD1
size: few
DNA: TGTGCCAGCAGCGTAGGTACAGGGGGTTCGGATTCACCCCTCCACTTT
CDR3: CASSVGTGGSDSPLHF

length: 14
J: TRBJ2-1
V: TRBV27
D: TRBD1
size: .
DNA: TGTGCCAGTCGGGACAGCGAACCCTACAATGAGCAGTTCTTC
CDR3: CASRDSEPYNEQFF

length: 15
J: TRBJ2-5
V: TRBV7-3
D: TRBD1
size: .
DNA: TGTGCCAGCAGCCCGGGACAGGGGTTTGGAGAGACCCAGTACTTC
CDR3: CASSPGQGFGETQYF

length: 14
J: TRBJ1-1
V: TRBV19
D: .
size: .
DNA: TGTGCCAGTAGTATACTCAGGGAGAACACTGAAGCTTTCTTT
CDR3: CASSILRENTEAFF

length: 12
J: TRBJ1-3
V: TRBV12-5
D: .
size: .
DNA: TGTGCTAGTGGCCGCTCTGGAAACACCATATATTTT
CDR3: CASGRSGNTIYF

length: 15
J: TRBJ2-1
V: TRBV25-1
D: TRBD2
size: .
DNA: TGTGCCAGCTGGCAGGCGACTAGCGGGAGCTATGAGCAGTTCTTC
CDR3: CASWQATSGSYEQFF

length: 15
J: TRBJ2-3
V: TRBV9
D: TRBD2
size: .
DNA: TGTGCCAGCAGCCCCCGGACTAGCGGGGACTGGGGGCAGTATTTT
CDR3: CASSPRTSGDWGQYF

length: 15
J: TRBJ2-7
V: TRBV4-2
D: .
size: .
DNA: TGTGCCAGCAGCCAGGCGCGGGACGGATCCTACGAGCAGTACTTC
CDR3: CASSQARDGSYEQYF

length: 14
J: TRBJ2-3
V: TRBV7-6
D: .
size: .
DNA: TGTGCCAGCAGCTTTAACCGAGGAACAGATACGCAGTATTTT
CDR3: CASSFNRGTDTQYF

length: 16
J: TRBJ2-3
V: TRBV6-6
D: TRBD2
size: .
DNA: TGTGCCAGCAGCCCCGTGCTAGGCGGGAGGGTTGATACGCAGTATTTT
CDR3: CASSPVLGGRVDTQYF

length: 13
J: TRBJ1-1
V: TRBV11-3
D: .
size: .
DNA: TGTGCCAGCAGCGAGGACAGTCGAACGTCAGCTTTCTTT
CDR3: CASSEDSRTSAFF

length: 15
J: TRBJ2-7
V: TRBV2
D: .
size: .
DNA: TGTGCCAGCAAGACTGACAGGTCAGAGGCCTACGAGCAGTACTTC
CDR3: CASKTDRSEAYEQYF

length: 15
J: TRBJ2-1
V: TRBV9
D: .
size: .
DNA: TGTGCCAGCAGCGTAGGGCTAGCATTAGCCAATGAGCAGTTCTTC
CDR3: CASSVGLALANEQFF

length: 16
J: TRBJ2-2
V: TRBV10-3
D: TRBD2
size: once
DNA: TGTGCCATTAGCCTAGCGGGAGAGAGGAACACCGGGGAGCTGTTTTTT
CDR3: CAISLAGERNTGELFF

length: 16
J: TRBJ2-1
V: TRBV5-1
D: TRBD2
size: .
DNA: TGCGCCAGCAGCTTAGGACTAGCGGGGGGGCAATATGAGCAGTTCTTC
CDR3: CASSLGLAGGQYEQFF

length: 14
J: TRBJ1-5
V: TRBV19
D: TRBD1
size: .
DNA: TGTGCCAGTAGTACCGGACAGGTTTATCAGCCCCAGCATTTT
CDR3: CASSTGQVYQPQHF

length: 16
J: TRBJ1-2
V: TRBV7-3
D: TRBD1
size: .
DNA: TGTGCCAGCAGCTCAAAGGGACAGGGATCCGGATCTGGCTACACCTTC
CDR3: CASSSKGQGSGSGYTF

length: 14
J: TRBJ2-1
V: TRBV4-1
D: TRBD2
size: once
DNA: TGCGCCAGCAGCCAGCGACTAGCGGGAGGGTTTGGGTTCTTC
CDR3: CASSQRLAGGFGFF

length: 13
J: TRBJ1-1
V: TRBV6-6
D: TRBD1
size: .
DNA: TGTGCCAGCAGGCCCGACAGGGGGCCTGAAGCTTTCTTT
CDR3: CASRPDRGPEAFF

length: 14
J: TRBJ2-5
V: TRBV6-5
D: .
size: .
DNA: TGTGCCAGCAGACGAGTCGGGTACCAAGAGACCCAGTACTTC
CDR3: CASRRVGYQETQYF

length: 14
J: TRBJ2-3
V: TRBV2
D: .
size: .
DNA: TGTGCCAGCAGTGTGGGGCCTCGAGCACTGACGCAGTATTTT
CDR3: CASSVGPRALTQYF

length: 17
J: TRBJ2-7
V: TRBV27
D: TRBD2
size: .
DNA: TGTGCCAGCTCCCGCGAGGGAAGGCTAGCGGGGTACTACGAGCAGTACTTC
CDR3: CASSREGRLAGYYEQYF